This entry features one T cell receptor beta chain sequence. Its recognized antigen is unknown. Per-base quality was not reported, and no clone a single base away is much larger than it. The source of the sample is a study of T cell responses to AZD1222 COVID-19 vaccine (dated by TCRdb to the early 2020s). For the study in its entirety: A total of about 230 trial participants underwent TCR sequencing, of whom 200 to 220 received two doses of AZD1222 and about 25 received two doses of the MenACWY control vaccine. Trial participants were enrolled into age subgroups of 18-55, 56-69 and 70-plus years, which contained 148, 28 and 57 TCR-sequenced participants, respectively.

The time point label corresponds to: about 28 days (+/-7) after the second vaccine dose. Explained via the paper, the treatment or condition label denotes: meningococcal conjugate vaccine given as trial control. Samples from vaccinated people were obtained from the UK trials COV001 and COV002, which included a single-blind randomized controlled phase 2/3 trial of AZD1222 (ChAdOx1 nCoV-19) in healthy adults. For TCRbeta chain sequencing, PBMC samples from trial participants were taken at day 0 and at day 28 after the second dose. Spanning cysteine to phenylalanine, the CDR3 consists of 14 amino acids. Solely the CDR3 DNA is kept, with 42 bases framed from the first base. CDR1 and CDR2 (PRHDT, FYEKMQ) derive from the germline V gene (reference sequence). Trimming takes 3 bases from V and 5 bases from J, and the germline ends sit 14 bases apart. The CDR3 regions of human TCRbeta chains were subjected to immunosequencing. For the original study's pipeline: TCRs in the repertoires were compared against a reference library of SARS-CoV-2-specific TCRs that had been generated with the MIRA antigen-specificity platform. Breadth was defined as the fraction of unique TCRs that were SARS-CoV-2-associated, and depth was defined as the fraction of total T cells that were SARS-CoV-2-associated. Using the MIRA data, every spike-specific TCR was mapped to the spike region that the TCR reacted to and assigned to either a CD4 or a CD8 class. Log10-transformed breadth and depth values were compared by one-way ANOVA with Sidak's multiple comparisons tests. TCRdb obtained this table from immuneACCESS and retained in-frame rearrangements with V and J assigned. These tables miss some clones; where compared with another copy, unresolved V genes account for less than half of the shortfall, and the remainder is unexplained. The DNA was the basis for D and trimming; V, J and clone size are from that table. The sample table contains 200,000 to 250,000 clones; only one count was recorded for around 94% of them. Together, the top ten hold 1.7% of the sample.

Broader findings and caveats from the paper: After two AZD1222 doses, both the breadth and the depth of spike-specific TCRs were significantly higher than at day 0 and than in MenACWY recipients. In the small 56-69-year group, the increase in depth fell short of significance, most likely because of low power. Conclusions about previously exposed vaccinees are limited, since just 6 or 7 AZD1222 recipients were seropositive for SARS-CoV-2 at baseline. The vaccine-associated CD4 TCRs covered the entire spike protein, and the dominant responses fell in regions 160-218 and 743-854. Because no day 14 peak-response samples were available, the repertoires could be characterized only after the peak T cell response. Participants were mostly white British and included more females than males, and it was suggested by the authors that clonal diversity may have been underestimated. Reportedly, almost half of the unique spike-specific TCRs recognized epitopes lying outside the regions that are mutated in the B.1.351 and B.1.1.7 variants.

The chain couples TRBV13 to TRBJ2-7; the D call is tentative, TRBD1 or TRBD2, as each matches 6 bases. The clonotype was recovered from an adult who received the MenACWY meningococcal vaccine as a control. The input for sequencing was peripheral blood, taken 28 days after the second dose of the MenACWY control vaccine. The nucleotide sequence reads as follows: TGTGCCAGCAGCTTTCTTCACAGGGAGGACGAGCAGTACTTC. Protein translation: CASSFLHREDEQYF.